This T cell receptor (beta chain) was sequenced for a study of radiotherapy plus CTLA-4 blockade in lung cancer. Study summary: Objective responses were seen in around 17% of patients, disease control in approximately 30%. Broader study findings: TCR clones from tumors expanded in blood after radiotherapy plus ipilimumab.

TCRdb's table, derived via immunoSEQ multiplex PCR, lists solely in-frame clones and lacks some. Of about 110,000 clones listed, roughly 84% are singletons. Germline V gene sequence: CDR1 SNHLY, CDR2 FYNNEI. V lost 3 bases to trimming and J lost 2 bases, with 8 bases between them. This CDR3 is 13 amino acids long. A word on this clone: Antigen unknown.

This chain joins TRBV2 and TRBJ2-7; D uncertain. This sequence was found in a human donor with non-small cell lung cancer that progressed on radiotherapy plus ipilimumab. Some clones in this sample may be carry-over from other donors' samples. Here the sequenced sample was peripheral blood, taken from a patient treated with radiotherapy plus ipilimumab. The CDR3 spells CASSDNVAYEQYF. The CDR3 bases are TGTGCCAGCAGTGATAACGTGGCCTACGAGCAGTACTTC. The variable domain in full, with the rest retrieved from reference TRBV2 and TRBJ2-7, is EPEVTQTPSHQVTQMGQEVILRCVPISNHLYFYWYRQILGQKVEFLVSFYNNEISEKSEIFDDQFSVERPDGSNFTLKIRSTKLEDSAMYFCASSDNVAYEQYFGPGTRLTVT.